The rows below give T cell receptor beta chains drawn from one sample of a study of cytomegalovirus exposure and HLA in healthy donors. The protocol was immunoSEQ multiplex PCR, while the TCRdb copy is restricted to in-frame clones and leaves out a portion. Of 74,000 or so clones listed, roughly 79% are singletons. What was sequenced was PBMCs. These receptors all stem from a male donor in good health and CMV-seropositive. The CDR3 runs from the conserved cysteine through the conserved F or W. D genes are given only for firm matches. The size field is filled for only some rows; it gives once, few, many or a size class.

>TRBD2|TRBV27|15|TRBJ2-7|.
CASSDGLAGFIEQYF
TGTGCCAGCAGTGACGGACTAGCGGGTTTTATTGAGCAGTACTTC
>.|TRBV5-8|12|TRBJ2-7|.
CASSLRLYEQYF
TGTGCCAGCAGCCTGAGACTATACGAGCAGTACTTC
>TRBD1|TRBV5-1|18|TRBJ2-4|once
CASSLGPGQGLAKNIQYF
TGCGCCAGCAGCTTGGGGCCGGGACAGGGGCTAGCCAAAAACATTCAGTACTTC
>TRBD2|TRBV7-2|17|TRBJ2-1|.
CASSLLAGGPGYNEQFF
TGTGCCAGCAGCTTGCTAGCGGGAGGGCCGGGATACAATGAGCAGTTCTTC
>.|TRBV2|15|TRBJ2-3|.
CASSEASVFTDTQYF
TGTGCCAGCAGTGAAGCGTCCGTATTCACAGATACGCAGTATTTT
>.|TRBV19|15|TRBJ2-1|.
CASSIADSPRNEQFF
TGTGCCAGTAGTATAGCCGACAGCCCTAGGAATGAGCAGTTCTTC
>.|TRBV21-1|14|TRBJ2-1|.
CASSFQGNDNEQFF
TGTGCCAGCAGCTTTCAGGGAAACGACAATGAGCAGTTCTTC
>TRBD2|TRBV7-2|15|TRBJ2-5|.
CASSLDLAGQETQYF
TGTGCCAGCAGCTTAGATCTAGCGGGTCAAGAGACCCAGTACTTC
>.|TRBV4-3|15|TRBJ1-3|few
CASSQVHHTGNTIYF
TGCGCCAGCAGCCAAGTGCACCACACTGGAAACACCATATATTTT
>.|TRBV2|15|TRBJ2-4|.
CASSDRGPGKNIQYF
TGTGCCAGCAGTGACAGGGGTCCGGGCAAAAACATTCAGTACTTC
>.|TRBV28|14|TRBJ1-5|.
CASTLGGVGQPQHF
TGTGCCAGCACCCTGGGGGGGGTAGGTCAGCCCCAGCATTTT
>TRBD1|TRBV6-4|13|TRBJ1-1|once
CASIRAAGGEAFF
TGTGCCAGCATACGGGCGGCAGGGGGCGAAGCTTTCTTT
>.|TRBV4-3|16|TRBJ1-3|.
CASSQGRGRIGNTIYF
TGCGCCAGCAGCCAAGGACGAGGGAGGATAGGAAACACCATATATTTT
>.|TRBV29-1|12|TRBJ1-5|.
CSVRYAGQPQHF
TGCAGCGTCAGATACGCGGGTCAGCCCCAGCATTTT
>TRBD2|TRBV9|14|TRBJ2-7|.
CASSVASGPYEQYF
TGTGCCAGCAGCGTAGCTAGCGGACCCTACGAGCAGTACTTC
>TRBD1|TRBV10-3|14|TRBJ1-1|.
CAISGQGADTEAFF
TGTGCCATCAGTGGACAGGGGGCGGACACTGAAGCTTTCTTT
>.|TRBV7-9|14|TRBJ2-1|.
CASINFAGAGEQFF
TGTGCCAGCATTAATTTTGCGGGGGCTGGGGAGCAGTTCTTC
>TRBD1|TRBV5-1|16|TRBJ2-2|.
CASSLARGRSTGELFF
TGCGCCAGCAGCTTGGCCAGGGGGCGAAGCACCGGGGAGCTGTTTTTT
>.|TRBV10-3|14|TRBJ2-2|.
CAISEPLRAGELFF
TGTGCCATCAGTGAGCCGCTGCGCGCCGGGGAGCTGTTTTTT
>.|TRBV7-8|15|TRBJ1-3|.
CASRLQGSSGNTIYF
TGTGCCAGCAGATTACAGGGTTCCTCTGGAAACACCATATATTTT
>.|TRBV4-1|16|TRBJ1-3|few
CASSRTGAGSGNTIYF
TGCGCCAGCAGCAGAACAGGAGCCGGCTCTGGAAACACCATATATTTT
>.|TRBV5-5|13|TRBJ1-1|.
CASNQDIRTEAFF
TGTGCCAGCAACCAAGACATAAGAACTGAAGCTTTCTTT
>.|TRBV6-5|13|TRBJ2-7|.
CASQRGAFYEQYF
TGTGCCAGCCAACGGGGGGCCTTCTACGAGCAGTACTTC
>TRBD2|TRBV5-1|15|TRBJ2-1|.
CASSLATSGSGEQFF
TGCGCCAGCAGCTTGGCAACTAGCGGGAGTGGTGAGCAGTTCTTC
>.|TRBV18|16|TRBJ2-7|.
CASSPPAAGATYEQYF
TGTGCCAGCTCACCACCGGCGGCAGGGGCCACCTACGAGCAGTACTTC
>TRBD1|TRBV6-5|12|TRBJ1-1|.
CASSYSTGEAFF
TGTGCCAGCAGTTACTCGACAGGGGAAGCTTTCTTT
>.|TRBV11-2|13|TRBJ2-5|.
CASSRTFQETQYF
TGTGCCAGCAGCCGGACTTTTCAAGAGACCCAGTACTTC
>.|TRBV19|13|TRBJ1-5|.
CASRETVNQPQHF
TGTGCCAGTAGGGAGACAGTCAATCAGCCCCAGCATTTT
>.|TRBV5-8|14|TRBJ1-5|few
CASSLRTGNQPQHF
TGTGCCAGCAGCTTGCGAACAGGCAATCAGCCCCAGCATTTT
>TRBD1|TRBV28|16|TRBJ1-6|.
CASSTPGTGEYSPLHF
TGTGCCAGCAGTACCCCCGGGACAGGCGAATATTCACCCCTCCACTTT
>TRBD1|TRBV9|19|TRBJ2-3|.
CASSVASTDRTLSTDTQYF
TGTGCCAGCAGCGTAGCTTCTACGGACAGGACCCTTAGCACAGATACGCAGTATTTT
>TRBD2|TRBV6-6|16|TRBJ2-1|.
CASSPRNIAGDVKQFF
TGTGCCAGCAGTCCCAGGAATATAGCGGGGGACGTGAAGCAGTTCTTC